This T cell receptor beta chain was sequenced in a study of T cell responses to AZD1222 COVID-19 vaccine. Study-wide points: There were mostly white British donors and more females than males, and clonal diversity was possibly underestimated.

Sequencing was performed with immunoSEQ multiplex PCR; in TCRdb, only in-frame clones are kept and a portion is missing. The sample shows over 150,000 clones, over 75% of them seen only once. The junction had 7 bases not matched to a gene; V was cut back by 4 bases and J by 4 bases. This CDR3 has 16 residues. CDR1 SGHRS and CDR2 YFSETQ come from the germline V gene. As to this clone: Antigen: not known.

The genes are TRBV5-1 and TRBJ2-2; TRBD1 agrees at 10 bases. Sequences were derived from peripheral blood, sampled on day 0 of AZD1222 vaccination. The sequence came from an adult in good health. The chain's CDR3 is CASSRTGQGTTGELFF. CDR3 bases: TGCGCCAGCAGCCGGACGGGACAGGGGACCACCGGGGAGCTGTTTTTT.